A selection of T cell receptor beta chains follows, all from one sample in a study of identifying expanded T cells in peripheral blood. Assay: immunoSEQ multiplex PCR; the TCRdb copy retains only in-frame clones and omits some. The data hold 55,000 to 75,000 clones, with about 90% observed a single time. The sequenced sample was blood. The source of these receptors is a person aged 18 to 70 in good health. Each CDR3 is given with its conserved first and last residue. The order of the fields is J gene, V gene, CDR3 protein.

J gene: TRBJ2-5; V gene: TRBV6-6; CDR3 protein: CASSLRGSYETQYF
J gene: TRBJ2-7; V gene: TRBV30; CDR3 protein: CAWSLLTGFHEQYF
J gene: TRBJ1-4; V gene: TRBV4-3; CDR3 protein: CASSQDVRHNEKLFF
J gene: TRBJ2-7; V gene: TRBV5-6; CDR3 protein: CASSPSGGLPYEQYF
J gene: TRBJ2-7; V gene: TRBV2; CDR3 protein: CASSGSLGGIDEQYF
J gene: TRBJ2-1; V gene: TRBV6-1; CDR3 protein: CASIAGGSYNEQFF
J gene: TRBJ1-5; V gene: TRBV28; CDR3 protein: CASRDRMNQPQHF
J gene: TRBJ2-6; V gene: TRBV19; CDR3 protein: CASSMQGMTSGANVLTF
J gene: TRBJ1-1; V gene: TRBV28; CDR3 protein: CASSFQRGTEAFF
J gene: TRBJ2-4; V gene: TRBV15; CDR3 protein: CATSRDSPEPDDKNIQYF
J gene: TRBJ1-5; V gene: TRBV19; CDR3 protein: CASSFDRDRGNQPQHF
J gene: TRBJ2-5; V gene: TRBV23-1; CDR3 protein: CASSQSPYRGGGETQYF
J gene: TRBJ1-1; V gene: TRBV7-9; CDR3 protein: CASTRDGNTEAFF
J gene: TRBJ2-2; V gene: TRBV10-1; CDR3 protein: CASSQASITGELFF
J gene: TRBJ2-3; V gene: TRBV5-1; CDR3 protein: CASSPGLAGGSDTQYF
J gene: TRBJ2-2; V gene: TRBV19; CDR3 protein: CASSSGTGGTGELFF
J gene: TRBJ2-3; V gene: TRBV7-2; CDR3 protein: CASSLALSTDTQYF
J gene: TRBJ2-1; V gene: TRBV7-9; CDR3 protein: CASSSPKRNEQFF
J gene: TRBJ2-7; V gene: TRBV5-4; CDR3 protein: CASSPPRGGPRWEQYF
J gene: TRBJ2-5; V gene: TRBV6-6; CDR3 protein: CASSAGEWETQYF
J gene: TRBJ1-5; V gene: TRBV19; CDR3 protein: CASSVTGHQPQHF
J gene: TRBJ1-1; V gene: TRBV27; CDR3 protein: CASSFWTGGMNTEAFF
J gene: TRBJ2-5; V gene: TRBV4-2; CDR3 protein: CASSQGSSGRALETQYF
J gene: TRBJ2-1; V gene: TRBV6-6; CDR3 protein: CASSLPLYNEQFF
J gene: TRBJ2-5; V gene: TRBV30; CDR3 protein: CAWSLGLAGETQYF
J gene: TRBJ1-1; V gene: TRBV7-9; CDR3 protein: CASSLGQGASSTEAFF
J gene: TRBJ2-1; V gene: TRBV5-4; CDR3 protein: CASTARRGLYNEQFF
J gene: TRBJ2-3; V gene: TRBV12-5; CDR3 protein: CASGLVSGGPSSTDTQYF
J gene: TRBJ1-1; V gene: TRBV6-6; CDR3 protein: CASSYGGLNTEAFF
J gene: TRBJ2-2; V gene: TRBV5-5; CDR3 protein: CASSPAQGGELFF
J gene: TRBJ2-1; V gene: TRBV6-5; CDR3 protein: CASRPGTGAYNEQFF
J gene: TRBJ1-3; V gene: TRBV10-2; CDR3 protein: CASSEAVSGNTIYF
J gene: TRBJ1-1; V gene: TRBV9; CDR3 protein: CASSVADRTEAFF
J gene: TRBJ2-7; V gene: TRBV5-6; CDR3 protein: CASSLAGQAAYEQYF
J gene: TRBJ2-3; V gene: TRBV2; CDR3 protein: CASNQAGDTQYF
J gene: TRBJ1-2; V gene: TRBV14; CDR3 protein: CASSHPRQGAENGYTF
J gene: TRBJ2-7; V gene: TRBV5-4; CDR3 protein: CASSRILGTDGRSYEQYF
J gene: TRBJ2-7; V gene: TRBV4-2; CDR3 protein: CASSPRDRGSYEQYF
J gene: TRBJ1-6; V gene: TRBV19; CDR3 protein: CASSIGTGGSPLHF
J gene: TRBJ1-4; V gene: TRBV6-5; CDR3 protein: CASSSARGSNEKLFF
J gene: TRBJ2-5; V gene: TRBV7-9; CDR3 protein: CASSPKTGTALQETQYF
J gene: TRBJ2-1; V gene: TRBV2; CDR3 protein: CASSEWGRAEKEEEFF
J gene: TRBJ1-4; V gene: TRBV2; CDR3 protein: CASSRFRDRVNEKLFF
J gene: TRBJ2-5; V gene: TRBV7-6; CDR3 protein: CASSPIAGGGETQYF
J gene: TRBJ2-1; V gene: TRBV5-1; CDR3 protein: CASSYNPGQGRLYNEQFF
J gene: TRBJ2-7; V gene: TRBV6-1; CDR3 protein: CASSVDRVSSYEQYF
J gene: TRBJ1-2; V gene: TRBV2; CDR3 protein: CASRDSLGGYTF
J gene: TRBJ2-7; V gene: TRBV7-9; CDR3 protein: CASSPLNEQYF
J gene: TRBJ2-5; V gene: TRBV28; CDR3 protein: CASSLGGGVKKTQYF
J gene: TRBJ2-1; V gene: TRBV4-2; CDR3 protein: CASSQVGTTRGLAAYNEQFF
J gene: TRBJ2-2; V gene: TRBV6-1; CDR3 protein: CASSEDPSGTGELFF
J gene: TRBJ2-5; V gene: TRBV5-1; CDR3 protein: CASSPTSGGVSETQYF
J gene: TRBJ2-7; V gene: TRBV5-4; CDR3 protein: CASSPPGLAGVRSSYEQYF
J gene: TRBJ1-3; V gene: TRBV30; CDR3 protein: CAWSTGAGNTIYF
J gene: TRBJ1-2; V gene: TRBV5-1; CDR3 protein: CASSLVGSNGYTF